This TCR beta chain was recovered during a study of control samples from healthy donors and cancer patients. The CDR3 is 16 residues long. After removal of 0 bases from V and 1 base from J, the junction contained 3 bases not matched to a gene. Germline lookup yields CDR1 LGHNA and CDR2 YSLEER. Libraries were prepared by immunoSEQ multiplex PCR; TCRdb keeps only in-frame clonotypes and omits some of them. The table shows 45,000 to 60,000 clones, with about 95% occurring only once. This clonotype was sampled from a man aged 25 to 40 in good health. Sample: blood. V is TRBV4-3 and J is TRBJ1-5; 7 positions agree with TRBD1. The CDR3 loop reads CASSQDPRGSNQPQHF. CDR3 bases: TGCGCCAGCAGCCAAGATCCCAGGGGGAGCAATCAGCCCCAGCATTTT.